This is a list of T cell receptor beta chains from one sample in a study of cytomegalovirus exposure and HLA in healthy donors. Generated by immunoSEQ multiplex PCR, the TCRdb table keeps only in-frame clones and is missing some. The sample lists about 170,000 clones; approximately 81% were seen once. The material sequenced was PBMCs. The receptors shown here come from a male donor in good health and CMV-seronegative. Both conserved end residues are part of each CDR3. D genes are given only for firm matches. Size is stated for part of the rows, as once, few or many counts, or as a class when the clone is expanded.

TRBD2,NA,TRBV7-9,TRBJ2-2,CASSFGGTNTGELFF,TGTGCCAGCAGCTTCGGGGGGACGAACACCGGGGAGCTGTTTTTT
NA,NA,TRBV28,TRBJ2-7,CASSLVSVWAYEQYF,TGTGCCAGCAGTTTAGTCTCGGTGTGGGCCTACGAGCAGTACTTC
TRBD1,NA,TRBV11-3,TRBJ2-5,CASSLSSRQGQETQYF,TGTGCCAGCAGCTTATCTTCCCGACAGGGTCAGGAGACCCAGTACTTC
TRBD2,few,TRBV7-9,TRBJ2-3,CSSSSAGGVDTQYF,TGTTCCAGCAGCTCCGCGGGGGGGGTAGATACGCAGTATTTT
NA,NA,TRBV5-6,TRBJ1-6,CASSSRRLQSSYNSPLHF,TGTGCCAGCAGCTCCCGTAGGTTACAGAGCTCCTATAATTCACCCCTCCACTTT
NA,NA,TRBV10-3,TRBJ1-6,CAIGLGGLNSPLHF,TGTGCCATCGGGTTGGGGGGGCTTAATTCACCCCTCCACTTT
NA,NA,TRBV5-1,TRBJ1-4,CASSQNHGSSGELFF,TGCGCCAGCAGCCAAAACCATGGGTCCTCTGGAGAACTGTTTTTT
TRBD1,NA,TRBV15,TRBJ1-1,CATSRGGTANTEAFF,TGTGCCACCAGCAGAGGGGGGACAGCGAACACTGAAGCTTTCTTT
NA,NA,TRBV5-1,TRBJ2-3,CASSPAVGRAVTDTQYF,TGCGCCAGCAGCCCCGCAGTTGGGCGGGCTGTCACAGATACGCAGTATTTT
TRBD1,NA,TRBV19,TRBJ1-1,CASSIGTGGFTEAFF,TGTGCCAGTAGTATTGGGACAGGGGGCTTCACTGAAGCTTTCTTT
NA,NA,TRBV6-5,TRBJ1-2,CASSYGTNGGYTF,TGTGCCAGCAGTTACGGTACGAATGGCGGCTACACCTTC
NA,NA,TRBV6-5,TRBJ1-1,CASSYSPSKGTEAFF,TGTGCCAGCAGTTACTCTCCCAGCAAGGGGACTGAAGCTTTCTTT
TRBD2,few,TRBV5-6,TRBJ2-1,CASSPGRGEREQFF,TGTGCCAGCAGCCCCGGGAGGGGAGAGCGCGAGCAGTTCTTC